These 17 T cell receptor beta chains were sequenced from one sample in a study of T cell clonality in common variable immunodeficiency. Some clones are missing from TCRdb's copy, which holds only in-frame ones; the method was immunoSEQ multiplex PCR. The sample has tens of thousands of clones, none seen only once; the top ten hold about 0.67%. Input material: peripheral blood mononuclear cells. The receptors here all came from a person aged 18-70 years in good health.

In this sample, this clone turned up many times. The CDR3 end falls 3 residues outside the read, so it is completed with the germline J gene. This chain connects TRBV10-3 to TRBJ1-6; 8 bases match TRBD1. Trimming removed 9 bases from V and 10 bases from J; junction bases left unmatched: 11. The CDR3 contains 14 residues. Germline lookup yields CDR1 ENHRY and CDR2 SYGVKD. The DNA read from the CDR3 is TGTGCCATAGTGCCCGGACAGGGAATGTCACCC. Translating gives CAIVPGQGMSP. The whole CDR3 protein reads CAIVPGQGMSPLHF.

This clone was seen ten or more times. The read ends 3 residues before the CDR3 terminus; that terminus is restored from the germline J gene. The chain combines TRBV12-3 or TRBV12-4 with TRBJ1-1; 8 bases are a match to TRBD1. This CDR3 contains 14 residues. The CDR3 DNA, read in part, is TGTGCCAGCAGGCGGGACAGGCACGCACCCAGG. It codes for CASRRDRHAPR. The CDR3 in full is CASRRDRHAPRAFF.

This clone was counted many times. The sequenced fragment ends 3 residues before the CDR3 boundary, so the rest is inferred from the germline J gene. The genes are TRBV20-1 and TRBJ2-3; a possible D gene is TRBD2 (5 bases). Germline CDR1 and CDR2: DFQATT and SNEGSKA (reference sequence). This CDR3 is 14 amino acids long. V was trimmed by 6 bases and J by 0 bases, leaving 13 bases between them. The sequenced part of the CDR3 DNA is TGCAGTGCCAACGGGGTAGCTAGCACAGATACG. It yields the protein CSANGVASTDT. The whole CDR3 region reads CSANGVASTDTQYF.

For this clone: The observed sequence ends 3 residues before the CDR3 terminus, with the missing tail filled in from the germline J gene. This chain links TRBV19 with TRBJ2-1, with a weak D call TRBD1 (6 bases). The germline V gene has CDR1 LNHDA and CDR2 SQIVND (reference sequence). The CDR3 contains 15 residues. Trimming left V 9 bases short and J 4 bases short, with 19 bases between. CDR3 sequence: CASRNPGVRYNEQFF. The part of the CDR3 DNA that was read is TGTGCCAGCCGGAACCCAGGGGTTAGATACAATGAG.

This clone appeared many times. The read finishes 3 residues shy of the CDR3 end, and the germline J gene is used to complete it. V is TRBV30 and J is TRBJ1-1; 7 bases agree with TRBD1. The CDR3 is 14 residues long. V lost 1 base to trimming and J lost 5 bases; unmatched junction nucleotides: 7. Germline CDR1 GTSNPN, CDR2 SVGIG (reference sequence). The CDR3 loop reads CAWSADAGGTEAFF. Partial CDR3 DNA: TGTGCCTGGAGTGCTGATGCAGGGGGGACTGAA. The complete variable domain, with remaining parts taken from reference TRBV30 and TRBJ1-1, reads SQTIHQWPATLVQPVGSPLSLECTVEGTSNPNLYWYRQAAGRGLQLLFYSVGIGQISSEVPQNLSASRPQDRQFILSSKKLLLSDSGFYLCAWSADAGGTEAFFGQGTRLTVV.

This clone showed up many times. The CDR3 end falls 3 residues outside the read, so it is completed with the germline J gene. The J gene is TRBJ2-1, the V gene TRBV5-1, with TRBD2 matching 10 bases. The CDR3 loop spans 16 amino acids. The J segment lost 4 bases and the V segment lost 2 bases, leaving 6 bases of the junction unmatched. Per the germline V gene, CDR1 is SGHRS and CDR2 is YFSETQ. The chain's CDR3 is CASSLTLAGIYNEQFF. The covered CDR3 bases are TGCGCCAGCAGCTTAACACTAGCGGGGATTTACAATGAG. The full variable domain, in which reference TRBV5-1 and TRBJ2-1 provide the parts outside the CDR3, is KAGVTQTPRYLIKTRGQQVTLSCSPISGHRSVSWYQQTPGQGLQFLFEYFSETQRNKGNFPGRFSGRQFSNSRSEMNVSTLELGDSALYLCASSLTLAGIYNEQFFGPGTRLTVL.

This clone was recorded at least ten times. Read coverage stops 3 residues before the CDR3 terminus; the germline J gene supplies the remainder. The genes are TRBV20-1 and TRBJ1-1, with D perhaps TRBD1 (6 bases). The V gene's germline CDR1 is DFQATT and CDR2 SNEGSKA (reference sequence). There are 13 residues in the CDR3. Trimming cost V 4 bases and J 2 bases, with 11 bases left between them. CDR3: CSAIRDTNTEAFF. The sequenced part of the CDR3 DNA is TGCAGTGCTATCCGGGACACAAACACTGAA.

Many counts were recorded for this clone. Read sequence stops 3 residues before the CDR3 end, and the germline J gene provides the missing end. The chain carries TRBV5-1 and TRBJ2-3, with 7 bases lining up with TRBD2. This CDR3 has 12 amino acids. J gave up 4 bases and V 6 bases, and 2 bases lay outside the gene matches. Germline CDR1 SGHRS, CDR2 YFSETQ. The CDR3 here is CASNRGADTQYF. The covered CDR3 bases are TGCGCCAGCAATCGGGGGGCAGATACG.

Ten or more counts support this clone. CDR3 sequence: CASSIDQGTSGSHEQFF. The sequenced part of the CDR3 DNA is TGTGCCAGTAGTATAGACCAGGGGACTAGCGGGAGTCATGAG. J is TRBJ2-1 and V is TRBV19; 14 nucleotides align to TRBD2. The read halts 3 residues ahead of the CDR3 end, with the missing end drawn from the germline J gene. The V segment lost 0 bases and the J segment 8 bases; nucleotides outside the gene matches: 6. CDR1 is LNHDA and CDR2 is SQIVND in the germline V gene (reference sequence). This CDR3 is built from 17 residues. Together with reference TRBV19 and TRBJ2-1, the CDR3 gives the full variable domain: DGGITQSPKYLFRKEGQNVTLSCEQNLNHDAMYWYRQDPGQGLRLIYYSQIVNDFQKGDIAEGYSVSREKKESFPLTVTSAQKNPTAFYLCASSIDQGTSGSHEQFFGPGTRLTVL.

This clone was detected many times. Read sequence stops 3 residues before the CDR3 end, and the germline J gene provides the missing end. The rearrangement joins TRBV2 to TRBJ1-6; 7 bases align to TRBD1. With V trimmed by 9 bases and J by 6 bases, 5 bases remained unmatched. This CDR3 has 13 amino acids. CDR1 SNHLY and CDR2 FYNNEI come from the germline V gene. CDR3 DNA, as far as it was read: TGTGCCAGTACAGGACAGGTTAATTCACCC. It is translated as CASTGQVNSP. The CDR3 in its entirety is CASTGQVNSPLHF.

This clone was detected ten times or more. The read stops 3 residues short of the end of the CDR3; the missing end is completed from the germline J gene. This chain connects TRBV20-1 to TRBJ1-2; a possible D gene is TRBD1 (5 bases). The CDR3 spans 13 residues. V was shortened by 1 base and J by 3 bases, with 9 bases between the two germline ends. The V gene's germline CDR1 is DFQATT and CDR2 SNEGSKA (reference sequence). The sequenced part of the CDR3 DNA is TGCAGTGCTAGAGCGACGGGGGACTATGGC. It specifies CSARATGDYG. The CDR3 in full is CSARATGDYGYTF.

This clone was counted ten times or more. From the germline J gene comes the end of the CDR3, since the read stops 3 residues before it. The rearrangement joins TRBV28 to TRBJ2-1; D call uncertain. Per the germline V gene, CDR1 is MDHEN and CDR2 is SYDVKM. V shed 3 bases and J shed 0 bases, with 6 bases lying between them. The CDR3 is 14 residues long. The sequenced CDR3 bases are TGTGCCAGCAGTTTCCAGAGCTCCTACAATGAG. Its translation is CASSFQSSYNE. The full CDR3 protein is CASSFQSSYNEQFF.

This clone has more than one count but fewer than ten. The CDR3 goes on 3 residues after the read ends, and that part is filled in from the germline J gene. V and J are TRBV25-1 and TRBJ2-4; 9 bases align to TRBD1. This CDR3 contains 15 residues. V lost 5 bases and J lost 7; bases outside the gene matches: 9. The germline CDR1 and CDR2 sequences are MGHDK and SYGVNS. CDR3 sequence: CASSSVTGGENIQYF. The sequenced part of the CDR3 DNA is TGTGCCAGCAGTTCCGTAACAGGGGGCGAGAACATT.

In this sample, this clone turned up many times. The read comes to an end 3 residues before the CDR3 does, leaving the germline J gene to fill in the end. The chain uses TRBV29-1 and TRBJ2-6; 9 bases are shared with TRBD1. V lost 4 bases to trimming and J lost 4 bases; unmatched junction nucleotides: 5. This CDR3 is 15 amino acids long. CDR1 and CDR2 (germline): SQVTM, ANQGSEA. CDR3 DNA (partial): TGCAGCGTTGGAGGACAGGGGACCGGGGCCAACGTC. As protein: CSVGGQGTGANV. The entire CDR3 reads CSVGGQGTGANVLTF.

This clone was seen ten or more times. The CDR3 is cut off 3 residues early in the read; its end comes from the germline J gene. The chain employs TRBV6-4 and TRBJ1-1; unclear D gene. The germline V gene encodes CDR1 MRHNA and CDR2 SNTAGT. The CDR3 contains 13 residues. Trimming took 3 bases from V and 6 from J, leaving 11 bases between them. The CDR3: CASSDWVGSEAFF. The sequenced part of the CDR3 DNA is TGTGCCAGCAGTGATTGGGTCGGGTCTGAA.

This clone appeared many times. The read halts 3 residues ahead of the CDR3 end, with the missing end drawn from the germline J gene. The gene calls are TRBV6-2 or TRBV6-3 and TRBJ2-5, with 15 bases fitting TRBD2. Trimming at V came to 4 bases and at J to 4 bases, leaving 1 base not matched to a gene. Germline loops: CDR1 MNHEY, CDR2 SVGEGT. The CDR3 has 15 residues. The DNA read from the CDR3 is TGTGCCAGCAGTTGGACTAGCGGGGGGGCAGAGACC. Its translation is CASSWTSGGAET. The full CDR3 reads CASSWTSGGAETQYF.

This clone was recorded a few times. A read error is likely here: a far larger clone is one base away. The read terminates 3 residues ahead of where the CDR3 ends, so the germline J gene completes it. The chain uses TRBV6-2 or TRBV6-3 and TRBJ1-1; tentatively, D is TRBD1 (5 bases). The CDR3 has 15 residues. Germline assignment: CDR1 MNHEY and CDR2 SVGEGT. The CDR3 sequence is CVSSYSGGRASEAFF. Partial CDR3 DNA: TGTGTCAGCAGTTACTCGGGAGGCAGGGCCTCTGAA.